The clone carrying this TCR beta chain was observed a handful of times. The antigen is undetermined. The investigators reverse transcribed all of the isolated RNA, so they sequenced expressed TCRB transcripts. Generated by immunoSEQ multiplex PCR, the TCRdb table keeps only in-frame clones and is missing some. The table includes 250,000 to 350,000 clones, 13% to 15% detected once. This record comes from a study of beta chain features in type 1 diabetes. Background on the study: Age, gender and cell yields were similar between patients and healthy donors. General observations from the study: An over-representation of cells with high TCR expression could result from cDNA sequencing.

The CDR3 runs 14 residues. The germline V gene encodes CDR1 MNHNS and CDR2 SASEGT. The ends lost 6 bases at V and 5 bases at J; junction bases unmatched: 6. Via CD45RO/CCR7/CD25/CD127/CD95/CD27, cells of the CD4+ naive, central memory, regulatory and stem cell-like memory subsets were sorted. Purity exceeding 95% was reached by all sorted populations. The sequence was collected from a young man in good health. What was sequenced was central memory CD4+ T cells from blood. This chain links TRBV6-1 with TRBJ1-5; 8 positions agree with TRBD1. CDR3 DNA: TGTGCCAGCAGGACGGGACAGGACGATCAGCCCCAGCATTTT. Translating it yields CASRTGQDDQPQHF.